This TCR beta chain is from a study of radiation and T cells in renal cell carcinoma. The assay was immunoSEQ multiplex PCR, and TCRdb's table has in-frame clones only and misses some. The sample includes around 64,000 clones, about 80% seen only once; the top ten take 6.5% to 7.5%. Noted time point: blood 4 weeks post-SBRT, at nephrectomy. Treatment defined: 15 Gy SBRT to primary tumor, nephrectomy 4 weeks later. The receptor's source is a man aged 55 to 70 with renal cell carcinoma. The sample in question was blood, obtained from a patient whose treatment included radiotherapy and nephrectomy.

This CDR3 reads CASSLVYQGTTEAFF. The CDR3 nucleotides read TGTGCCAGCAGCTTAGTGTACCAGGGGACCACTGAAGCTTTCTTT. This sequence joins TRBV11-2 and TRBJ1-1, with D perhaps matching TRBD1 (6 bases). The CDR3 is 15 residues long. V lost 1 base and J 4 bases, leaving 13 bases between the germline ends. Germline CDR1 is SGHAT and CDR2 is FQNNGV.